The 25 T cell receptor beta chains given below trace back to one sample, sequenced in a study of regulatory T cells in long-lasting Graves disease. CDR3-region Arm-PCR and iRepertoire HTBI primers produced the TCR beta libraries. TCRdb used MiXCR to reprocess the multiplex PCR reads, holding one entry per CDR3 protein. Seen here are about 400,000 distinct CDR3 sequences, 15% observed once, and the top ten hold roughly 7.7%. Documented time point: newly diagnosed GD, antithyroid drugs for less than 3 months. Isolated PBMC RNA provided the starting material for the TCR library. These data also featured in a second study, about T cells in Graves' hyperthyroidism and ophthalmopathy.

Sequences were derived from peripheral blood mononuclear cells (PBMCs), sampled at new diagnosis, from a patient treated with antithyroid drugs. All receptors derive from a woman between 40 and 50 years old with Graves disease.

The rearrangement uses TRBV13 and TRBJ2-7, with 12 bases matching TRBD2. In germline, CDR1 is PRHDT, CDR2 FYEKMQ (reference sequence). The CDR3 loop spans 15 amino acids. V was clipped by 4 bases and J by 11 bases; unmatched bases: 12. This chain's CDR3 is CASSSSGRAGNKEYF. CDR3 nucleotides: TGTGCCAGCAGCTCTAGCGGGAGGGCTGGCAATAAGGAGTACTTC.

This clonotype was seen many times. The chain combines TRBV12-5 with TRBJ2-5; D unclear. V lost 1 base and J lost 3, with 0 bases in between. The CDR3 loop spans 11 amino acids. From germline, CDR1 is LGHNT and CDR2 FRNRAP. The CDR3 DNA sequence: TGTGCTAGTGGTTTGGAAGAGACCCAGTACTTC. Its protein is CASGLEETQYF. The whole variable domain, filled in from reference TRBV12-5 and TRBJ2-5, reads DARVTQTPRHKVTEMGQEVTMRCQPILGHNTVFWYRQTMMQGLELLAYFRNRAPLDDSGMPKDRFSAEMPDATLATLKIQPSEPRDSAVYFCASGLEETQYFGPGTRLLVL.

This chain links TRBV6-2 or TRBV6-3 with TRBJ1-2; D unresolved. Trimming cost V 7 bases and J 8 bases, with 20 bases left between them. Germline V CDR1 and CDR2: MNHEY, SVGEGT. This CDR3 has 14 residues. The CDR3 loop is CASNVQQSVSGYTF. CDR3 bases: TGTGCCAGCAACGTACAGCAAAGCGTTAGCGGCTACACCTTC.

Of note for this clonotype: Given a far larger clone just one base away, this is likely a sequencing read error. This chain links TRBV11-2 with TRBJ2-7, with D hard to call. Germline V gives CDR1 SGHAT, CDR2 FQNNGV. Trimming removed 5 bases from V and 7 bases from J, with 12 bases in between. The CDR3 loop spans 12 amino acids. As DNA, the CDR3 is TGTGCCAGCAGCCCAAGCGACAATGAGCAGTACTTC. Its protein is CASSPSDNEQYF.

The gene calls are TRBV12-3 or TRBV12-4 and TRBJ1-2, with a weak D call TRBD1 (5 bases). The length of the CDR3 is 17 residues. Trimming shortened V by 6 bases and J by 3 bases, and 23 bases separated the two germline ends. The CDR3 region is CASSLTVQFGGDYGYTF. The CDR3 bases are TGTGCCAGCAGCCTGACAGTCCAATTTGGCGGGGACTATGGCTACACCTTC.

There are many counts of this clonotype. This chain links TRBV12-3 or TRBV12-4 with TRBJ1-2; 9 bases are a match to TRBD1. The V gene end was trimmed by 0 bases and the J gene end by 8 bases; junction bases not matched to a gene: 7. The CDR3 runs 15 residues. CDR3 residues: CASSLALDRGEGYTF. The CDR3 DNA follows: TGTGCCAGCAGTTTAGCACTGGACAGGGGAGAGGGCTACACCTTC.

This clonotype was detected ten times or more. This rearrangement joins TRBV2 to TRBJ2-7; D may correspond to TRBD1 or TRBD2 (5 bases each). The germline V gene encodes CDR1 SNHLY and CDR2 FYNNEI. V was trimmed by 7 bases and J by 4 bases, leaving 17 bases between them. The CDR3 length is 14 residues. CDR3 sequence: CASTRARGLYEQYF. In nucleotides, the CDR3 is TGTGCCAGCACCCGGGCGAGGGGCCTTTACGAGCAGTACTTC.

Remarks on this clonotype: A read error is likely here: a far larger clone is one base away. The rearrangement uses TRBV3-1 and TRBJ2-7, with TRBD2 matching 8 bases. The DNA end favors TRBJ2-1, so the J call may be wrong. Per the germline V gene, CDR1 is LGHDT and CDR2 is YNNKEL (reference sequence). This CDR3 spans 16 amino acids. The CDR3 loop reads CASNQVGGLVYNEQFF. In DNA, the CDR3 is TGTGCCAGCAACCAAGTTGGGGGACTAGTTTACAATGAGCAGTTCTTC.

This clonotype has at least ten counts. This chain links TRBV9 with TRBJ2-7; 9 nucleotides agree with TRBD1. The CDR3 length is 16 residues. Trimming cost V 0 bases and J 3 bases; bases outside gene matches: 7. In germline, CDR1 is SGDLS, CDR2 YYNGEE. This chain's CDR3 is CASSVDTGTGNYEQYF. The CDR3 DNA follows: TGTGCCAGCAGCGTAGATACCGGGACAGGGAACTACGAGCAGTACTTC.

This clonotype was recorded at least ten times. The chain is built from TRBV19 and TRBJ2-2; D call uncertain. This CDR3 comprises 16 residues. The germline V gene encodes CDR1 LNHDA and CDR2 SQIVND (reference sequence). V was pared by 3 bases and J by 4 bases, with 15 bases between. The CDR3: CASSIGGIVGTGELFF. The CDR3 DNA reads as TGTGCCAGTAGTATTGGTGGTATAGTGGGCACCGGGGAGCTGTTTTTT.

V gene TRBV2 combines with J gene TRBJ2-3; TRBD2 aligns across 11 bases. This CDR3 spans 19 amino acids. From germline, CDR1 is SNHLY and CDR2 FYNNEI. Germline trimming cut 4 bases from V and 0 bases from J; bases unmatched to any gene: 12. For the CDR3, the DNA is TGTGCCAGCAGTGGTGGGGTACTAGCGGGAGCCGAGAGCACAGATACGCAGTATTTT. Amino acids: CASSGGVLAGAESTDTQYF.

This clonotype has ten or more counts. The chain joins TRBV4-2 to TRBJ1-2, with D unclear. The CDR3 runs to 13 residues. CDR1 LGHNA and CDR2 YNFKEQ come from the germline V gene. V was pared by 0 bases and J by 5 bases, with 7 bases between. The CDR3 is CASSQDAGYGYTF. CDR3 DNA sequence: TGTGCCAGCAGCCAAGATGCGGGATATGGCTACACCTTC.

This clonotype was counted a few times. The CDR3 protein is CASSYSTGFVFYEQYF. The CDR3 coding sequence is TGTGCCAGCAGTTACTCGACAGGGTTCGTCTTCTACGAGCAGTACTTC. The chain recombines TRBV6-2 or TRBV6-3 with TRBJ2-7, with 7 nucleotides matching TRBD1. This CDR3 has 16 residues. With 0 bases clipped from V and 3 bases from J, the junction kept 8 bases outside the gene matches. The germline gives CDR1 MNHEY, CDR2 SVGEGT.

This clonotype was seen at least ten times. This chain links TRBV7-2 with TRBJ2-1; possibly TRBD2 for D (5 bases). V was shortened by 5 bases and J by 9 bases, with 14 bases between the two germline ends. The CDR3 sequence is 13 residues long. The germline gives CDR1 SGHTA, CDR2 FQGNSA. In nucleotides, the CDR3 is TGTGCCAGCAGCCCGGACTCGCTTCCTGAGCAGTTCTTC. It translates to CASSPDSLPEQFF.

This clonotype was seen repeatedly, ten times or more. The CDR3 DNA is TGTGCCAGCAGGGTCAGGCCGGTTGGTGGCTACACCTTC. This codes for CASRVRPVGGYTF. The rearrangement joins TRBV28 to TRBJ1-2; D gene ambiguous. This CDR3 spans 13 amino acids. V was clipped by 6 bases and J by 7 bases, with 15 bases between them. CDR1 and CDR2 (germline): MDHEN, SYDVKM.

This clonotype has at least ten counts. The J gene is TRBJ2-2, the V gene TRBV7-2; D is ambiguous. In germline, CDR1 is SGHTA, CDR2 FQGNSA. The CDR3 spans 15 residues. Deletions cut 3 bases from V and 6 bases from J, with 14 bases between. CDR3 coding DNA: TGTGCCAGCAGCTTTGGTTATGCGTTGGCCGGGGAGCTGTTTTTT. Protein product: CASSFGYALAGELFF.

This clonotype was picked up many times. V usage is TRBV11-3 and J usage is TRBJ2-1; 7 positions agree with TRBD2. CDR3 size: 15 residues. Germline loops: CDR1 SGHNT, CDR2 YENEEA. V gave up 2 bases and J gave up 6 bases; unmatched junction bases: 7. The DNA for the CDR3 is TGTGCCAGCAGCTTAATTCCGGGGAGGGGCAATGAGCAGTTCTTC. Translated, it gives CASSLIPGRGNEQFF.

This clonotype was observed a handful of times. V is TRBV12-3 or TRBV12-4 and J is TRBJ1-5, with 7 positions matching TRBD1. The length of the CDR3 is 14 residues. Trimming took 6 bases from V and 4 from J; bases not matched to a gene: 6. CDR3 in amino acids: CASRPTGTNQPQHF. As DNA, the CDR3 is TGTGCCAGCAGGCCGACAGGGACGAATCAGCCCCAGCATTTT.

This clonotype was found many times. The chain links TRBV20-1 to TRBJ2-3; 12 nucleotides line up with TRBD2. Trimming took 2 bases from V and 4 from J; bases not matched to a gene: 4. Germline lookup yields CDR1 DFQATT and CDR2 SNEGSKA (reference sequence). The CDR3 extends over 15 amino acids. The CDR3 region has the DNA TGCAGTGCTAGACTAGCGGGAGGGCCAGCAGATACGCAGTATTTT. This codes for CSARLAGGPADTQYF.

This clonotype has a count of ten or more. The chain recombines TRBV10-3 with TRBJ1-2, with 7 bases aligning to TRBD1. Germline-derived CDR1 and CDR2 are ENHRY and SYGVKD. The CDR3 is 15 amino acids. Trimming removed 0 bases from V and 4 bases from J; junction bases left unmatched: 5. The CDR3 loop is CAISESDRAIYGYTF. CDR3 sequence (DNA): TGTGCCATCAGTGAGTCCGACAGGGCTATCTATGGCTACACCTTC.

This clonotype was counted at least ten times. This rearrangement joins TRBV20-1 to TRBJ1-2; a possible D gene is TRBD1 (6 bases). V lost 0 bases, J lost 7 bases, and 27 bases lay in between. Germline CDR1 DFQATT, CDR2 SNEGSKA (reference sequence). This CDR3 spans 18 amino acids. The CDR3 region is CSARDTVRLQGLAAGYTF. The CDR3 DNA sequence: TGCAGTGCTAGAGATACTGTTCGGCTACAGGGATTGGCTGCTGGCTACACCTTC.

Many counts were recorded for this clonotype. The V call is TRBV7-9, the J call TRBJ2-6, with TRBD2 matching over 14 bases. Germline lookup yields CDR1 SEHNR and CDR2 FQNEAQ (reference sequence). V was clipped by 5 bases and J by 2 bases; unmatched bases: 5. The CDR3 length is 18 residues. CDR3 region: CASSATSGRAAGANVLTF. CDR3 sequence (DNA): TGTGCCAGCAGCGCGACTAGCGGGAGGGCCGCTGGGGCCAACGTCCTGACTTTC.

This clonotype was detected ten times or more. The chain combines TRBV24-1 with TRBJ1-1; 7 bases agree with TRBD1. The germline CDR1 and CDR2 sequences are KGHDR and SFDVKD. The V gene end was trimmed by 7 bases and the J gene end by 1 base; junction bases not matched to a gene: 8. The CDR3 contains 15 residues. The CDR3 DNA reads TGTGCCACCAGCCGAACAGGGGACGGGAACACTGAAGCTTTCTTT. Its translation: CATSRTGDGNTEAFF.

The CDR3, as DNA: TGTGCCAGCAGCTTAGAGCGTCGGGTTTCTGGAAACACCATATATTTT. Translating it yields CASSLERRVSGNTIYF. The V gene is TRBV11-1, the J gene TRBJ1-3; the D is unclear. This CDR3 is built from 16 residues. Germline CDR1 is SGHAT and CDR2 is FQDESV (reference sequence). Trimming stripped 1 base from V and 1 base from J, with 11 bases between.

This clonotype was observed a few times. The V and J genes are TRBV6-2 or TRBV6-3 and TRBJ2-6, with D hard to call. Germline V gene data show CDR1 as MNHEY and CDR2 as SVGEGT. CDR3 length: 19 amino acids. The V end lost 3 bases, the J end lost 0 bases, and 18 bases lay between the germline ends. The CDR3 nucleotides are TGTGCCAGCAGTTATGACTTCATCGGACGGAGCTCTGGGGCCAACGTCCTGACTTTC. This gives the protein CASSYDFIGRSSGANVLTF.